This T cell receptor (beta chain) appears in the sequencing data of a study of patients and donors after allogeneic stem cell transplantation. V shed 7 bases and J shed 9 bases, with 13 bases lying between them. This CDR3 contains 12 residues. Germline V gene sequence: CDR1 SEHNR, CDR2 FQNEAQ (reference sequence). From the RT-PCR reads, TCRdb called clonotypes with MiXCR, one entry per CDR3 protein. The repertoire holds about 25,000 distinct CDR3 sequences, with over 7% as singletons. J is TRBJ2-1 and V is TRBV7-9; no clear D gene. Sample: blood, either unsorted or a sorted T cell fraction (not recorded which). The clonotype was recovered from a human donor who was either an allogeneic HSCT recipient or a stem cell or donor lymphocyte infusion donor (not recorded which). It is not recorded whose cells these are; they may come from a transplant donor. The DNA for the CDR3 is TGTGCCAGCACCATATACTGGGGTGAGCAGTTCTTC. This codes for CASTIYWGEQFF.